This T cell receptor beta chain was documented in a study of cytomegalovirus exposure and HLA in healthy donors. General study findings and limits: The finding came from a later analysis; first-cohort TCR clusters tended to co-occur in the 130 or so validation repertoires. Researchers reported that a few CMV-associated chains were confirmed in vitro as CMV antigen-specific. Among TCR beta chains, those listed as cytomegalovirus-associated numbered about 160.

Repertoires were generated with immunoSEQ multiplex PCR, while TCRdb's copy carries only in-frame clones and drops some. Here the sample spans 250,000 to 400,000 clones, 88% being singletons. This clone showed up just once. Its target is not known. The TCR originated in a man aged 25 to 40 in good health and CMV-seronegative. Sequenced material: PBMCs.

CDR3 DNA: TGTGCCAGTAGTGAACAGGGGAGGCAAGAGACCCAGTACTTC. Translation gives CASSEQGRQETQYF. This chain uses TRBV19 with TRBJ2-5; perhaps TRBD1 as D (7 bases). The CDR3 has 14 residues. CDR1 and CDR2 (germline): LNHDA, SQIVND (reference sequence). The ends were cut back, 5 bases at V and 2 bases at J, with 12 bases in the middle.